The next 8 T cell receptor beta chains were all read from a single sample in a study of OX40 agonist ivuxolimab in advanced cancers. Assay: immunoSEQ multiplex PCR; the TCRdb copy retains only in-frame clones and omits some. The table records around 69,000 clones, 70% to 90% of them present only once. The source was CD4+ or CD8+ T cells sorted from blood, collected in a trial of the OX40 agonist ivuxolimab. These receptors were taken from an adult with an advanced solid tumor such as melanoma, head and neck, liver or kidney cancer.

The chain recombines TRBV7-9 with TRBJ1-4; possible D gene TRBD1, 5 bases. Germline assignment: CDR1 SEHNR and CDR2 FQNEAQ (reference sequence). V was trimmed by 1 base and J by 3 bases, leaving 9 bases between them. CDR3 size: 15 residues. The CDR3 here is CASSLDGGSNEKLFF. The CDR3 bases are TGTGCCAGCAGCTTAGACGGGGGGTCTAATGAAAAACTGTTTTTT.

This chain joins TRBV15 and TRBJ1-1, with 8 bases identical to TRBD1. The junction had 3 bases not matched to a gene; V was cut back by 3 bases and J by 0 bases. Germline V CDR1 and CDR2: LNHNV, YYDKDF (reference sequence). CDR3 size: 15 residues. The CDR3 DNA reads TGTGCCACCAGCAGGGAACAGGGGGTGAACACTGAAGCTTTCTTT. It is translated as CATSREQGVNTEAFF.

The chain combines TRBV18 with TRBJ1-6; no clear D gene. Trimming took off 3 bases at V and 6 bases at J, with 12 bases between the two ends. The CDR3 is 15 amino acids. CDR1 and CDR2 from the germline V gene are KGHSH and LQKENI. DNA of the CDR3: TGTGCCAGCTCACCCACCGGGGTTCCTAATTCACCCCTCCACTTT. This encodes CASSPTGVPNSPLHF.

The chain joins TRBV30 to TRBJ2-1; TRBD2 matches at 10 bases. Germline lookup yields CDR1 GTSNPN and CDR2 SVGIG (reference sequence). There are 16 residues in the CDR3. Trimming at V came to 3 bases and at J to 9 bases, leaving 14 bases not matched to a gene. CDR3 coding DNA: TGTGCCTGGAGCCCCGGGGTACTAGCGGGAAGGAGTGAGCAGTTCTTC. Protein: CAWSPGVLAGRSEQFF.

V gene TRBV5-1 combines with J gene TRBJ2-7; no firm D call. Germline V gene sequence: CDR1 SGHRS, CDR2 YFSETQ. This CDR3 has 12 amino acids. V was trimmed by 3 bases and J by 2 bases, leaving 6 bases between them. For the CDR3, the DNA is TGCGCCAGCAGCTCCTCTGCCTACGAGCAGTACTTC. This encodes CASSSSAYEQYF.

CDR3 bases: TGTGCCAGCAGTCCTCAGGTCCCAGGTGGCGGGGAGCTGTTTTTT. Its translation: CASSPQVPGGGELFF. The rearrangement joins TRBV7-8 to TRBJ2-2; D is undetermined. Between the trimmed V and J ends, which lost 6 bases and 7 bases, there was a span of 18 bases. CDR3 length equals 15 residues. Germline V gene sequence: CDR1 SGHVS, CDR2 FQNEAQ. The variable domain in full, with the rest retrieved from reference TRBV7-8 and TRBJ2-2, is GAGVSQSPRYKVAKRGQDVALRCDPISGHVSLFWYQQALGQGPEFLTYFQNEAQLDKSGLPSDRFFAERPEGSVSTLKIQRTQQEDSAVYLCASSPQVPGGGELFFGEGSRLTVL.

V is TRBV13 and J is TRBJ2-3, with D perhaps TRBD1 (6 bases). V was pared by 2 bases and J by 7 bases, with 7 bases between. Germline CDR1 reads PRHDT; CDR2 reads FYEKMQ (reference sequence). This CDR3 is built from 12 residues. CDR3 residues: CASSLTGHTQYF. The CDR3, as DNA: TGTGCCAGCAGCTTAACAGGGCATACGCAGTATTTT.

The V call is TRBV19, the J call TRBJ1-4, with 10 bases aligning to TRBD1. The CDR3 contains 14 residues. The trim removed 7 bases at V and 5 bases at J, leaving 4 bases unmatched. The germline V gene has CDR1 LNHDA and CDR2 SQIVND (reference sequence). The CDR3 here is CASNRGQGNEKLFF. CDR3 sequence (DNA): TGTGCCAGTAACCGGGGACAGGGGAATGAAAAACTGTTTTTT. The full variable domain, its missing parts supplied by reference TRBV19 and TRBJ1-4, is DGGITQSPKYLFRKEGQNVTLSCEQNLNHDAMYWYRQDPGQGLRLIYYSQIVNDFQKGDIAEGYSVSREKKESFPLTVTSAQKNPTAFYLCASNRGQGNEKLFFGSGTQLSVL.